The present T cell receptor (beta chain) was sequenced within a study of CD8+CD57+ T cells in acquired aplastic anemia. Study-level background: Sorted CD4+ and CD8+ cells yielded around 3 ug of DNA on average.

Template material for TCR beta VDJ and CDR3 profiling consisted of genomic DNA. A single record per CDR3 protein comes from TCRdb applying MiXCR to the reads. Of 150,000 to 200,000 distinct CDR3 sequences listed, 64% are singletons. With 7 bases clipped from V and 6 bases from J, the junction kept 6 bases outside the gene matches. The CDR3 runs to 15 residues. This chain joins TRBV12-3 or TRBV12-4 and TRBJ1-6; 10 positions match TRBD1. The sequencing sample was made of sorted CD4+, CD8+, or CD8+CD57+ T cells (not recorded which) from PBMCs. This TCR came from a human donor with severe aplastic anemia or a healthy control (not recorded which). CDR3 coding DNA: TGTGCCAGCAAACGACAGGGGGCAAGTAATTCACCCCTCCACTTT. Protein: CASKRQGASNSPLHF.